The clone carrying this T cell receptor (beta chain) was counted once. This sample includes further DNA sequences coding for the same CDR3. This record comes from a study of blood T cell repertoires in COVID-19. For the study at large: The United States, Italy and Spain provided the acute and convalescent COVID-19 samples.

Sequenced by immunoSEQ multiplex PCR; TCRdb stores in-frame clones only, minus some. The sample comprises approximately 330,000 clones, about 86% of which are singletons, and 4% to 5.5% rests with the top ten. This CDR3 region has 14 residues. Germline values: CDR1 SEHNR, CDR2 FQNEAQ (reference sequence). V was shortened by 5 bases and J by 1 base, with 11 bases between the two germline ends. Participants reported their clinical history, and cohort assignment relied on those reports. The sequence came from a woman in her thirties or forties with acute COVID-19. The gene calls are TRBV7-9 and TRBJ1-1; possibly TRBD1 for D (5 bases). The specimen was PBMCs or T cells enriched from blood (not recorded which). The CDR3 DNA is TGTGCCAGCAGCCCAACAGGACCGAACACTGAAGCTTTCTTT. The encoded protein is CASSPTGPNTEAFF.